This TCR beta chain was documented in a study of OX40 agonist ivuxolimab in advanced cancers. This clone was observed once. Autoimmune disease history or systemic immunosuppression led to patient exclusion. The data were produced by immunoSEQ multiplex PCR, yet TCRdb's version contains in-frame clones alone and is incomplete. This table holds about 110,000 clones, around nine tenths found once. The receptor was isolated from an adult with an advanced solid tumor such as melanoma, head and neck, liver or kidney cancer. This material consisted of CD4+ or CD8+ T cells sorted from blood, taken in a trial of the OX40 agonist ivuxolimab.

The CDR3 nucleotides are TGCAGCGTGGTGAGGACAGGGACCTCGCAGTATTTT. This sequence encodes CSVVRTGTSQYF. The chain is built from TRBV29-1 and TRBJ2-3, with 8 bases lining up with TRBD1. Germline CDR1 is SQVTM and CDR2 is ANQGSEA. V lost 6 bases and J lost 10; bases outside the gene matches: 9. This CDR3 spans 12 amino acids.